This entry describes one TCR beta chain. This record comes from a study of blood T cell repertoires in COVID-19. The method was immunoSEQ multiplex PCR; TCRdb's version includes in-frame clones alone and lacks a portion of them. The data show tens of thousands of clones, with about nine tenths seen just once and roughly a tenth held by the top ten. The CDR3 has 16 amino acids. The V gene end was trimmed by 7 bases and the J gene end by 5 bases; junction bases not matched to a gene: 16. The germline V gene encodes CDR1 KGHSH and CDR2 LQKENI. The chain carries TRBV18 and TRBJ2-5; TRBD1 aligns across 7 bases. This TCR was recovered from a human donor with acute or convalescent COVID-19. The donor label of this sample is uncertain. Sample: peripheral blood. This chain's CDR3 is CASLHRDSLLGETQYF. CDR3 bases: TGTGCCAGCTTACACCGGGACAGTTTACTTGGCGAGACCCAGTACTTC.